Included here is one TCR beta chain sequence, with context. The CDR3 runs to 20 residues. The trim removed 5 bases at V and 4 bases at J, leaving 19 bases unmatched. The germline CDR1 and CDR2 sequences are KGHDR and SFDVKD. TCRdb's copy holds only in-frame clones and misses some; the assay was immunoSEQ multiplex PCR. The sample includes 220,000 or so clones, around 83% of them seen just once. The record originates from a study of blood T cell repertoires in COVID-19. The chain links TRBV24-1 to TRBJ1-2; 12 bases fit TRBD1. Sequencing used peripheral blood. The clonotype comes from a woman aged 50 to 60 with COVID-19, enrolled during active disease. CDR3 nucleotides: TGTGCCACCAGTGCACCTCTTACAAGGACCGGGACAGGGGGCCTCTATGGCTACACCTTC. Amino acids: CATSAPLTRTGTGGLYGYTF.